The 20 T cell receptor beta chains listed next were all sequenced from one sample in a study of blood T cell repertoires in COVID-19. Here immunoSEQ multiplex PCR was the method, and the copy in TCRdb shows in-frame clones only, minus some. The profile covers roughly 120,000 clones, with more than 70% appearing a single time and more than 5% taken by the ten largest. The sequencing input was peripheral blood. These receptor sequences come from a woman aged 60-70 years with COVID-19, enrolled during active disease.

The chain links TRBV5-1 to TRBJ2-7; 7 bases are a match to TRBD1. CDR3 length: 15 residues. Germline V lookup: CDR1 SGHRS, CDR2 YFSETQ. Trimming removed 2 bases from V and 1 base from J; junction bases left unmatched: 6. CDR3 region: CASSFSGTASYEQYF. In nucleotides, the CDR3 is TGCGCCAGCAGCTTTTCCGGGACAGCTTCCTACGAGCAGTACTTC.

Details on this clone: One end of the junction fails to match germline, which may point to a read error. The chain couples TRBV27 to TRBJ1-6; perhaps TRBD1 as D (6 bases). The length of the CDR3 is 17 residues. Germline assignment: CDR1 MNHEY and CDR2 SMNVEV (reference sequence). Written as DNA, the CDR3 is TGTGCCAGCAGCCGAACCCCCGGGACAAACAATAATCCACCCCTCCACTTT. Translating gives CASSRTPGTNNNPPLHF.

This clone was seen only once. The chain has TRBV5-4 and TRBJ2-5; the D gene is possibly TRBD2 (6 bases). Per the germline V gene, CDR1 is SGHNT and CDR2 is YYREEE (reference sequence). The CDR3 contains 16 residues. Trimming removed 0 bases at V and 5 bases at J, with 17 bases between. The CDR3 sequence: CASSLGTTSRGETQYF. CDR3 in DNA: TGTGCCAGCAGCTTGGGGACTACCTCCCGGGGGGAGACCCAGTACTTC.

The CDR3 is CASSPGQGNNHEQYF. CDR3 nucleotides: TGCGCCAGCAGCCCAGGACAGGGGAATAACCACGAGCAGTACTTC. This chain links TRBV5-1 with TRBJ2-7, with 9 bases identical to TRBD1. Per germline, CDR1 SGHRS and CDR2 YFSETQ. The CDR3 extends over 15 amino acids. Trimming removed 4 bases from V and 5 bases from J; junction bases left unmatched: 10.

The V gene is TRBV4-1, the J gene TRBJ2-1, with a tentative D call TRBD1 (6 bases). Germline CDR1 is MGHRA and CDR2 is YSYEKL. This CDR3 region has 15 residues. Trimming removed 2 bases at V and 6 bases at J, with 14 bases between. The CDR3 protein is CASSQNREFSNEQFF. The CDR3 nucleotides read TGCGCCAGCAGCCAAAACAGGGAGTTTTCCAATGAGCAGTTCTTC.

A single count supports this clone. The rearrangement joins TRBV5-1 to TRBJ2-7, with D maybe TRBD1 (6 bases). Germline CDR1 and CDR2: SGHRS and YFSETQ. V was clipped by 0 bases and J by 7 bases, with 17 bases between them. This CDR3 has 15 amino acids. CDR3 in amino acids: CASSLAAGESGEQYF. DNA for the CDR3: TGCGCCAGCAGCTTGGCGGCAGGGGAATCGGGAGAGCAGTACTTC.

This clone was counted once. The J gene is TRBJ1-4, the V gene TRBV14; no clear D gene. The CDR3 runs 14 residues. The V and J ends lost 2 bases and 11 bases respectively, with 15 bases between them. Germline-derived CDR1 and CDR2 are SGHDN and FVKESK. The CDR3 nucleotides read TGTGCCAGCAGCCAAACTCTAGGGTTAGCGAAACTGTTTTTT. Translated: CASSQTLGLAKLFF.

The chain is built from TRBV2 and TRBJ1-2; TRBD1 agrees at 8 bases. V was pared by 4 bases and J by 2 bases, with 3 bases of the junction left unmatched. The CDR3 contains 14 residues. The germline V gene encodes CDR1 SNHLY and CDR2 FYNNEI. CDR3 sequence reads: CASSGQGKNYGYTF. DNA for the CDR3: TGTGCCAGCAGTGGACAGGGGAAGAACTATGGCTACACCTTC.

The CDR3 DNA sequence: TGTGCCAGCAGCTCCCGGCAGGGGCGTAGCACCGGGGAGCTGTTTTTT. Its translation is CASSSRQGRSTGELFF. J is TRBJ2-2 and V is TRBV7-3; tentative D call: TRBD1 (6 bases). Trimming cost V 4 bases and J 4 bases, with 16 bases left between them. The CDR3 has 16 residues. Germline V gene sequence: CDR1 SGHTA, CDR2 FQGTGA.

This sequence joins TRBV18 and TRBJ2-2, with a weak D call TRBD2 (5 bases). This CDR3 contains 14 residues. Germline V gives CDR1 KGHSH, CDR2 LQKENI. Trimming removed 6 bases from V and 3 bases from J, with 11 bases in between. The CDR3 DNA is TGTGCCAGCTCCGTTCAGAGGGACACCGGGGAGCTGTTTTTT. This codes for CASSVQRDTGELFF. Supplemented by reference TRBV18 and TRBJ2-2, the full variable domain reads NAGVMQNPRHLVRRRGQEARLRCSPMKGHSHVYWYRQLPEEGLKFMVYLQKENIIDESGMPKERFSAEFPKEGPSILRIQQVVRGDSAAYFCASSVQRDTGELFFGEGSRLTVL.

The gene calls are TRBV27 and TRBJ2-1, with 7 bases lining up with TRBD2. This CDR3 is built from 13 residues. V gave up 1 base and J gave up 7 bases; unmatched junction bases: 1. Per the germline V gene, CDR1 is MNHEY and CDR2 is SMNVEV (reference sequence). The CDR3 DNA reads as TGTGCCAGCAGTTTATGGGGGGGAAATGAGCAGTTCTTC. It codes for CASSLWGGNEQFF.

In nucleotides, the CDR3 is TGTGCCAGCTCGATCACCTGGACAGGGGGGTCCGGGGAGCTGTTTTTT. Its translation is CASSITWTGGSGELFF. This chain connects TRBV2 to TRBJ2-2; TRBD1 matches 10 bases. The ends lost 8 bases at V and 6 bases at J; junction bases unmatched: 12. Germline assignment: CDR1 SNHLY and CDR2 FYNNEI. The CDR3 contains 16 residues. Supplemented by reference TRBV2 and TRBJ2-2, the full variable domain reads EPEVTQTPSHQVTQMGQEVILRCVPISNHLYFYWYRQILGQKVEFLVSFYNNEISEKSEIFDDQFSVERPDGSNFTLKIRSTKLEDSAMYFCASSITWTGGSGELFFGEGSRLTVL.

The chain links TRBV28 to TRBJ2-4, with D tentatively TRBD1 (6 bases). CDR1 and CDR2 (germline): MDHEN, SYDVKM. This CDR3 has 19 amino acids. V lost 2 bases to trimming and J lost 2 bases, with 22 bases between them. The CDR3 spells CASSLLSLRGSLTKNIQYF. CDR3 nucleotides: TGTGCCAGCAGTTTACTCTCCCTTAGGGGGAGTTTGACCAAAAACATTCAGTACTTC. The whole variable domain, filled in from reference TRBV28 and TRBJ2-4, reads DVKVTQSSRYLVKRTGEKVFLECVQDMDHENMFWYRQDPGLGLRLIYFSYDVKMKEKGDIPEGYSVSREKKERFSLILESASTNQTSMYLCASSLLSLRGSLTKNIQYFGAGTRLSVL.

CDR3 DNA sequence: TGCGCCAGCAGCCACCTTCCAGGGGGCAGGGACACTGAAGCTTTCTTT. Its protein product is CASSHLPGGRDTEAFF. This chain connects TRBV4-1 to TRBJ1-1; 8 bases line up with TRBD1. The CDR3 consists of 16 residues. Germline-derived CDR1 and CDR2 are MGHRA and YSYEKL. V lost 3 bases and J lost 3; bases outside the gene matches: 9.

The chain is built from TRBV4-2 and TRBJ1-5; a weak D match, TRBD1 (5 bases). The V gene lost 0 bases and the J gene lost 0 bases, with 18 bases spanning the gap. Germline CDR1 and CDR2: LGHNA and YNFKEQ. There are 19 residues in the CDR3. CDR3 sequence (DNA): TGTGCCAGCAGCCAAGAGAACTTCGACAGCCCTTATAGCAATCAGCCCCAGCATTTT. Translation: CASSQENFDSPYSNQPQHF.

This clone appeared a few times. The V and J genes are TRBV24-1 and TRBJ1-2; 11 positions agree with TRBD1. With V trimmed by 3 bases and J by 5 bases, 1 base remained unmatched. The CDR3 length is 14 residues. Per the germline V gene, CDR1 is KGHDR and CDR2 is SFDVKD. CDR3 in DNA: TGTGCCACCAGTGATGGGGACAGGGGGTATGGCTACACCTTC. It translates to CATSDGDRGYGYTF.

Points on this clone: At one end the junction does not follow the germline gene, possibly because of a read error. This chain uses TRBV6-5 with TRBJ2-1, with 8 bases aligning to TRBD1. This CDR3 has 16 residues. The V gene's germline CDR1 is MNHEY and CDR2 SVGAGI. CDR3 amino acids: CAGSYSPGGDYNEQFF. DNA of the CDR3: TGTGCCGGCAGTTACTCTCCAGGGGGCGATTACAATGAGCAGTTCTTC.

This chain connects TRBV3-1 (or the pseudogene TRBV3-2) to TRBJ2-7; weak D call: TRBD2 (7 bases). Germline CDR1 is LGHDT and CDR2 is YNNKEL (reference sequence). V was pared by 5 bases and J by 4 bases, with 21 bases between. The CDR3 length is 16 residues. CDR3 in amino acids: CASSNEPNGGPYEQYF. CDR3 sequence (DNA): TGTGCCAGCAGCAACGAACCTAACGGGGGGCCTTACGAGCAGTACTTC.

In DNA, the CDR3 is TGTGCCATCAGTAGTGTACAGGGGGAGAACACTGAAGCTTTCTTT. It translates to CAISSVQGENTEAFF. The chain employs TRBV10-3 and TRBJ1-1; TRBD1 matches 8 bases. The CDR3 loop spans 15 amino acids. Looked up from germline, CDR1 is ENHRY and CDR2 is SYGVKD. Losses at the gene ends were 5 bases for V and 1 base for J; bases not matched to a gene: 6.

The J gene is TRBJ2-5, the V gene TRBV3-1 (or the pseudogene TRBV3-2); D is ambiguous. From germline, CDR1 is LGHDT and CDR2 YNNKEL (reference sequence). Trimming pared 5 bases from V and 5 bases from J, leaving 6 bases between. The CDR3 consists of 11 residues. The CDR3 here is CASSSTETQYF. The CDR3 DNA reads as TGTGCCAGCAGCTCTACTGAGACCCAGTACTTC.